Below are 8 T cell receptor beta chains sequenced from a single sample in a study of blood T cell repertoires in COVID-19. Sequenced by immunoSEQ multiplex PCR; TCRdb stores in-frame clones only, minus some. This repertoire shows some 210,000 clones, 81% found once; its top ten account for more than 8.5%. Material for sequencing was PBMCs or T cells enriched from blood (not recorded which). The receptors here all came from a woman between 50 and 59 years old with acute COVID-19.

The rearrangement uses TRBV19 and TRBJ1-3; TRBD1 matches 10 bases. The V segment lost 5 bases and the J segment 3 bases; nucleotides outside the gene matches: 7. The length of the CDR3 is 16 residues. Per germline, CDR1 LNHDA and CDR2 SQIVND (reference sequence). As DNA, the CDR3 is TGTGCCAGTAGTGTTCGACAGGGGGCACGTGGAAACACCATATATTTT. It translates to CASSVRQGARGNTIYF.

The chain combines TRBV7-9 with TRBJ1-2; TRBD1 matches at 8 bases. This CDR3 comprises 14 residues. Unmatched junction bases numbered 5, after V lost 4 bases and J lost 4 bases. Germline V gene lookup returns CDR1 SEHNR and CDR2 FQNEAQ (reference sequence). In DNA, the CDR3 is TGTGCCAGCAGCTCCTTACAGGGGGGCTATGGCTACACCTTC. This gives the protein CASSSLQGGYGYTF.

The rearrangement joins TRBV2 to TRBJ1-1; TRBD1 might be the D (6 bases). The ends were cut back, 9 bases at V and 4 bases at J, with 9 bases in the middle. The CDR3 covers 11 residues. The germline gives CDR1 SNHLY, CDR2 FYNNEI. CDR3 residues: CASPGATEAFF. CDR3 sequence (DNA): TGTGCCAGTCCAGGGGCCACTGAAGCTTTCTTT.

This clone was counted once. J is TRBJ2-4 and V is TRBV30, with D tentatively TRBD2 (5 bases). V lost 1 base and J lost 7, with 11 bases in between. The CDR3 is 13 residues long. In germline, CDR1 is GTSNPN, CDR2 SVGIG (reference sequence). In DNA, the CDR3 is TGTGCCTGGAGTGGTCTCACGGGGAACATTCAGTACTTC. Translation gives CAWSGLTGNIQYF.

The genes are TRBV27 and TRBJ2-4; 10 bases align to TRBD2. CDR3 length equals 16 residues. Germline V gives CDR1 MNHEY, CDR2 SMNVEV (reference sequence). V dropped 3 bases and J dropped 6; count of bases not matched to a gene: 8. CDR3 sequence (DNA): TGTGCCAGCAGTTTCTCCGGGACTAGCGAGAGAAACATTCAGTACTTC. It codes for CASSFSGTSERNIQYF.

About this clone: The identical CDR3 is also encoded by other nucleotide sequences in the sample. The genes are TRBV12-3 or TRBV12-4 and TRBJ1-2; TRBD1 agrees at 8 bases. V lost 3 bases to trimming and J lost 3 bases; unmatched junction nucleotides: 0. This CDR3 region has 13 residues. In DNA form, the CDR3 reads TGTGCCAGCAGTTTGGACAGGGACTATGGCTACACCTTC. Protein product: CASSLDRDYGYTF.

This clone was counted a single time. V is TRBV7-8 and J is TRBJ1-1; TRBD1 is a possible D gene (5 bases). The germline V and J ends were trimmed by 3 bases and 2 bases, with 19 bases remaining between them. The CDR3 contains 17 residues. CDR1 is SGHVS and CDR2 is FQNEAQ in the germline V gene. CDR3 sequence reads: CASSLRFYAGENTEAFF. CDR3 in DNA: TGTGCCAGCAGCTTGCGGTTTTATGCGGGGGAAAACACTGAAGCTTTCTTT. The variable domain in full, completed from reference TRBV7-8 and TRBJ1-1, reads GAGVSQSPRYKVAKRGQDVALRCDPISGHVSLFWYQQALGQGPEFLTYFQNEAQLDKSGLPSDRFFAERPEGSVSTLKIQRTQQEDSAVYLCASSLRFYAGENTEAFFGQGTRLTVV.

Here the CDR3 reads CASSFGTVESEAFF. The CDR3, as DNA: TGTGCCAGCAGTTTTGGGACAGTAGAATCCGAAGCTTTCTTT. J is TRBJ1-1 and V is TRBV6-2 or TRBV6-3, with TRBD1 matching over 7 bases. This CDR3 spans 14 amino acids. Losses at the gene ends were 4 bases for V and 8 bases for J; bases not matched to a gene: 10. The germline V gene encodes CDR1 MNHEY and CDR2 SVGEGT.